This record covers a single T cell receptor beta chain. The target antigen is unknown. This sample is part of a study of cytomegalovirus exposure and HLA in healthy donors. Study context: Around 180 million T cells yielded 120 million or so unique TCR beta sequences, as an earlier analysis found.

Study-wide results and caveats: Roughly uniform depth of sequencing across donors was assumed in presence/absence analyses.

PCR used 60 Vbeta primers and 13 Jbeta primers. Libraries were prepared by immunoSEQ multiplex PCR; TCRdb keeps only in-frame clonotypes and omits some of them. The profile shows 130,000 to 150,000 clones, roughly 80% of them singletons. With V trimmed by 5 bases and J by 5 bases, 5 bases remained unmatched. CDR1 and CDR2 from the germline V gene are SNHLY and FYNNEI. The CDR3 spans 15 residues. The chain carries TRBV2 and TRBJ2-3, with 12 bases fitting TRBD2. This receptor was identified in a woman aged 35 to 49 in good health and CMV-seropositive. Sequences were obtained from PBMCs. CDR3 bases: TGTGCCAGCAGTCTAGCGGGGGGGCCCCAAGATACGCAGTATTTT. It translates to CASSLAGGPQDTQYF.